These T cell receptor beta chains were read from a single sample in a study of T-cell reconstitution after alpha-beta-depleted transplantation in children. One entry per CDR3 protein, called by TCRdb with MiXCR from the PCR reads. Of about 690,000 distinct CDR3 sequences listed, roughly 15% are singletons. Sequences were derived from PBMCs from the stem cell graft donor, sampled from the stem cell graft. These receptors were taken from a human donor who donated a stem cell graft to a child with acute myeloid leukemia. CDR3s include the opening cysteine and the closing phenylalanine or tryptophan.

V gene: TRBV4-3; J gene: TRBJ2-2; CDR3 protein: CASSQEVGFSTGELFF
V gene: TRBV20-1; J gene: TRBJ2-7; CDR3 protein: CSAVQGNYEQYF
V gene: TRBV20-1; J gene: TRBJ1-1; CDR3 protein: CSARDRIYTEAFF
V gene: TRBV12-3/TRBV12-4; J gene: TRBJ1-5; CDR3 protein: CASSSGQDRNQPQHF
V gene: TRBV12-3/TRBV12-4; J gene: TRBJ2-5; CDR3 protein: CASTLGGGEETQYF
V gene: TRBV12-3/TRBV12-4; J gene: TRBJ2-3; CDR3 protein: CASSWDRGPADTQYF
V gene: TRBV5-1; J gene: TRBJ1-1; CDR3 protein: CASSFGTGLNTEAFF
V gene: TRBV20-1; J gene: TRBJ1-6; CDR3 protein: CSASQGGNNSPLHF
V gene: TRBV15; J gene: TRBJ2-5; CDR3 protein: CATSRDPRGRRETQYF
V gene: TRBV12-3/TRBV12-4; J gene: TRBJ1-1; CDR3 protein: CASSYPGTPAFF
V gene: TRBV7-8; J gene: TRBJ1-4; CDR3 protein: CASSITGGNGNEEKLFF
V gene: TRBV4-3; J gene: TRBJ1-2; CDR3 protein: CASSQVQGANYGYTF
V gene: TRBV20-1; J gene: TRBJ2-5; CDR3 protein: CSASRTGRETQYF
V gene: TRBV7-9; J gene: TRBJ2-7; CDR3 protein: CASSLEGSEQYF
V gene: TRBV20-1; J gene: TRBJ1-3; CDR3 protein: CSATTGISGNTIYF
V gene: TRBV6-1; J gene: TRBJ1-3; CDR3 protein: CASIGLAGNTIYF
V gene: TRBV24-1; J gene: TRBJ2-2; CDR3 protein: CATSDLPGQGLSPGELFF
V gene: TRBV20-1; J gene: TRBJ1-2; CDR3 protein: CSARVLVGQAEGYGYTF
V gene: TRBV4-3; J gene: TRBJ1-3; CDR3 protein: CASSQDIPTPGTVGNTIYF
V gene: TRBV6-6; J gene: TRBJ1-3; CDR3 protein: CASSETAFSGNTIYF
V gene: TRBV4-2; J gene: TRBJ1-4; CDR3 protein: CASSRITGGDSTNEKLFF
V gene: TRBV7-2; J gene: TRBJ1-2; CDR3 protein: CASSPIDRVYGYTF
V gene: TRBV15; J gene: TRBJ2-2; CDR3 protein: CATSRDASRAGELFF
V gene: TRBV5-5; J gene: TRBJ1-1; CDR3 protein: CASSLTRLQEAFF
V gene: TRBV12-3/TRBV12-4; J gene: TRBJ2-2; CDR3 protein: CASSTRDRGSLRGELFF